Described below is a single T cell receptor (beta chain) sequence and its context. Its cognate antigen is unknown. PCR employed 60 Vbeta and 13 Jbeta primers. The table came from immunoSEQ multiplex PCR; TCRdb's copy has only in-frame clones and leaves some out. The sample holds some 120,000 clones, approximately 80% seen once. This sample was taken from a study of cytomegalovirus exposure and HLA in healthy donors. Study-wide results and caveats: In the analysis, some V segments, TRBV6-2 and TRBV6-3 included, were excluded as indistinguishable. Follow-up analysis later connected one missense variant in DCLRE1C with trimming of TCR beta V- and J-genes.

The CDR3 contains 14 residues. Trimming took 0 bases from V and 5 from J, leaving 13 bases between them. Germline CDR1 and CDR2: GTSNPN and SVGIG (reference sequence). The TCR originated in a man younger than 30 in good health and CMV-seropositive. The rearrangement uses TRBV30 and TRBJ2-5; D is uncertain. Sequenced: PBMCs. CDR3 amino acids: CAWSVWIAWETQYF. The CDR3 DNA reads as TGTGCCTGGAGTGTCTGGATAGCCTGGGAGACCCAGTACTTC.